The 16 T cell receptor beta chains below were found in one sample sequenced in a study of T cell clonotyping in hematopoietic cell transplantation. Sequencing used immunoSEQ multiplex PCR; TCRdb keeps in-frame clones, though not all of them. The sample consists of 15,000 to 20,000 clones, about 90% of them appearing once. The sequencing sample was made of peripheral blood mononuclear cells. The source of these receptors is a man aged 35-49 years in good health. Some clones in this sample may be carry-over from other donors' samples.

The genes are TRBV6-1 and TRBJ2-7; D is unclear. Trimming shortened V by 3 bases and J by 3 bases, and 15 bases separated the two germline ends. This CDR3 contains 15 residues. Germline V gene lookup returns CDR1 MNHNS and CDR2 SASEGT. CDR3 nucleotides: TGTGCCAGCAGTGACGTCTCGGGCCACAGCTACGAGCAGTACTTC. Protein product: CASSDVSGHSYEQYF.

CDR3 nucleotide sequence: TGCGCCAGCAGCTTGGGACAGGGAGGGGGCTATGGCTACACCTTC. This codes for CASSLGQGGGYGYTF. V usage is TRBV5-1 and J usage is TRBJ1-2, with 7 nucleotides matching TRBD1. V gave up 0 bases and J gave up 4 bases; unmatched junction bases: 6. Germline V gene lookup returns CDR1 SGHRS and CDR2 YFSETQ. The CDR3 loop spans 15 amino acids.

V usage is TRBV5-1 and J usage is TRBJ2-2; TRBD2 matches at 15 bases. Germline-derived CDR1 and CDR2 are SGHRS and YFSETQ. This CDR3 is 17 amino acids long. Trimming removed 4 bases from V and 4 bases from J; junction bases left unmatched: 5. The CDR3 DNA reads TGCGCCAGCAGCGCCGGACTAGCGGGAGGGCCCACCGGGGAGCTGTTTTTT. It encodes CASSAGLAGGPTGELFF.

This CDR3 reads CAWSSGTDTQYF. The CDR3 DNA sequence: TGTGCCTGGAGTTCGGGCACAGATACGCAGTATTTT. The V and J genes are TRBV30 and TRBJ2-3; D is unclear. Between the trimmed V and J ends, which lost 2 bases and 1 base, there was a span of 4 bases. This CDR3 is 12 amino acids long. Germline V lookup: CDR1 GTSNPN, CDR2 SVGIG (reference sequence).

The chain joins TRBV2 to TRBJ2-3; TRBD1 matches 8 bases. The length of the CDR3 is 16 residues. Germline V gene sequence: CDR1 SNHLY, CDR2 FYNNEI. V shed 6 bases and J 4 bases; nucleotides not matched to a gene: 12. The CDR3 DNA is TGTGCCAGCAGGTTTCAACAGGGGGTTAGGTCAGATACGCAGTATTTT. Its translation is CASRFQQGVRSDTQYF.

J is TRBJ2-3 and V is TRBV6-4; a weak D match, TRBD1 (6 bases). Germline V gives CDR1 MRHNA, CDR2 SNTAGT. The CDR3 loop spans 15 amino acids. V was pared by 6 bases and J by 0 bases, with 13 bases between. CDR3 loop: CASSEDSSSTDTQYF. The CDR3 region has the DNA TGTGCCAGCAGCGAGGACAGTTCTAGCACAGATACGCAGTATTTT.

The V and J genes are TRBV29-1 and TRBJ2-3, with TRBD2 matching over 13 bases. The germline V gene encodes CDR1 SQVTM and CDR2 ANQGSEA. The CDR3 consists of 14 residues. V lost 7 bases and J lost 4; bases outside the gene matches: 5. As DNA, the CDR3 is TGCAGCGGGACCGGGACTAGCGGGGCAGATACGCAGTATTTT. Residues: CSGTGTSGADTQYF.

In this sample, this clone turned up once. The chain joins TRBV13 to TRBJ2-7, with D possibly TRBD2 on 6 matching bases. Trimming took 5 bases from V and 5 from J, leaving 16 bases between them. Germline lookup yields CDR1 PRHDT and CDR2 FYEKMQ (reference sequence). CDR3 length: 14 residues. The CDR3 loop reads CASSLLGPGDEQYF. Here the CDR3 DNA reads TGTGCCAGCAGCCTACTGGGACCGGGGGACGAGCAGTACTTC.

J is TRBJ2-1 and V is TRBV4-3; D uncertain. V was cut by 3 bases and J by 12 bases, with 15 bases left in between. This CDR3 contains 13 residues. Germline V gene sequence: CDR1 LGHNA, CDR2 YSLEER. The CDR3 DNA sequence: TGCGCCAGCAGCCAGGCCCCCAACCCGTCGCAGTTCTTC. Protein sequence: CASSQAPNPSQFF.

The CDR3 nucleotides are TGTGCCTGGAGACCGGGACTAGCGGTCTACGAGCAGTACTTC. This translates into CAWRPGLAVYEQYF. The rearrangement joins TRBV30 to TRBJ2-7; 11 nucleotides agree with TRBD2. After removal of 3 bases from V and 3 bases from J, the junction contained 4 bases not matched to a gene. CDR3 length: 14 amino acids. Per the germline V gene, CDR1 is GTSNPN and CDR2 is SVGIG (reference sequence).

The chain joins TRBV7-6 to TRBJ1-5; perhaps TRBD1 as D (5 bases). Germline CDR1 reads SGHVS; CDR2 reads FNYEAQ. The CDR3 is made up of 14 amino acids. V was trimmed by 5 bases and J by 0 bases, leaving 8 bases between them. The CDR3: CASSAGTSNQPQHF. For the CDR3, the DNA is TGTGCCAGCAGCGCAGGGACTAGCAATCAGCCCCAGCATTTT.

The chain links TRBV6-1 to TRBJ2-5; the D gene is possibly TRBD2 (5 bases). V gave up 6 bases and J gave up 5 bases, with 13 bases separating them. The germline V gene encodes CDR1 MNHNS and CDR2 SASEGT. The CDR3 is 13 residues long. In DNA form, the CDR3 reads TGTGCCAGCAGGGAGGCAGGAAGGGAGACCCAGTACTTC. It is translated as CASREAGRETQYF.

The chain couples TRBV6-1 to TRBJ2-7; TRBD1 is a possible D gene (6 bases). Per the germline V gene, CDR1 is MNHNS and CDR2 is SASEGT. Trimming took 3 bases from V and 6 from J, leaving 12 bases between them. The CDR3 spans 13 residues. CDR3 loop: CASSDRARGEQYF. The CDR3 coding sequence is TGTGCCAGCAGTGATCGGGCCAGGGGCGAGCAGTACTTC.

The rearrangement joins TRBV29-1 to TRBJ1-2, with D unresolved. V lost 2 bases, J lost 3 bases, and 4 bases lay in between. CDR1 and CDR2 (germline): SQVTM, ANQGSEA. The CDR3 has 11 amino acids. CDR3 sequence reads: CSVEKHYGYTF. The CDR3 nucleotides read TGCAGCGTTGAAAAGCACTATGGCTACACCTTC.

This chain connects TRBV30 to TRBJ2-2; D unresolved. The CDR3 is 13 amino acids. CDR1 is GTSNPN, CDR2 SVGIG, per germline (reference sequence). V dropped 1 base and J dropped 6 bases, with 9 bases sitting between them. This CDR3 reads CAWSAGVAGELFF. DNA for the CDR3: TGTGCCTGGAGTGCAGGCGTCGCCGGGGAGCTGTTTTTT.

The chain is built from TRBV4-2 and TRBJ2-7, with D hard to call. Germline assignment: CDR1 LGHNA and CDR2 YNFKEQ. Trimming removed 0 bases at V and 2 bases at J, with 8 bases between. There are 14 residues in the CDR3. The DNA of the CDR3 is TGTGCCAGCAGCCAAGAGTACGGGCCCTACGAGCAGTACTTC. Its translation is CASSQEYGPYEQYF.